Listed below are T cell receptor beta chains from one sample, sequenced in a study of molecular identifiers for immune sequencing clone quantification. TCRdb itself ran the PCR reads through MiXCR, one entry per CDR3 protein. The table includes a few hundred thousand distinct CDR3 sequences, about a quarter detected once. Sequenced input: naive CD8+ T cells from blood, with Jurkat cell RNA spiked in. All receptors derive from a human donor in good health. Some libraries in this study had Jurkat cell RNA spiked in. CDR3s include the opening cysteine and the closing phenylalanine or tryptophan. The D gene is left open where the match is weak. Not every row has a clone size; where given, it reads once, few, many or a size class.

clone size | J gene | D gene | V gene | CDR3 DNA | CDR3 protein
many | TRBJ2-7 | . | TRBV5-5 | TGTGCCAGCAGCTTGGTCTTGGGTTACGAGCAGTACTTC | CASSLVLGYEQYF
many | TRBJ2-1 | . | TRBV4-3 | TGCGCCAGCAGCCAGGCCAGGGTGCCCTACAATGAGCAGTTCTTC | CASSQARVPYNEQFF
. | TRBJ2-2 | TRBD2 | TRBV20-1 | TGCAGTGCTAGAGATATTGGACTGGTGGGACTAGCGGCCGGGGAGCTGTTTTTT | CSARDIGLVGLAAGELFF
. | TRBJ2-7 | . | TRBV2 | TGTGCCAGCAGTGAGGAGGGTACCTACGAGCAGTACTTC | CASSEEGTYEQYF
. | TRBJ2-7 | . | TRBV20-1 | TGCAGTGCTAGAGATATTGCCTACGAGCAGTACTTC | CSARDIAYEQYF
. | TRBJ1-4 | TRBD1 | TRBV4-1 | TGCGCCAGCAGCCTAGGGACAGTTAAAGAAAAACTGTTTTTT | CASSLGTVKEKLFF
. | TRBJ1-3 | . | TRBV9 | TGTGCCAGCAGCGAGGGCAGCTCCAACACCATATATTTT | CASSEGSSNTIYF
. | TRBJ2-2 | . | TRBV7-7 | TGTGCTAGCGGCTTAGTTCCCGGTAACAGGGTCAACACCGGGGAGCTGTTTTTT | CASGLVPGNRVNTGELFF
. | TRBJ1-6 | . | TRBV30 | TGTGCCTGGACGGAGAATTCACCCCTCCACTTT | CAWTENSPLHF
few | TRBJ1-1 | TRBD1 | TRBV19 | TGTGCCAGTAGTCCAAAGGTTTCTGGGACAGCTATGAACACTGAAGCTTTCTTT | CASSPKVSGTAMNTEAFF
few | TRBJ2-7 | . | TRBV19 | TGTGCCAGTAGTTTCTCCAGGGAACCCACCTACGAGCAGTACTTC | CASSFSREPTYEQYF
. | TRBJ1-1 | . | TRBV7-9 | TGTGCCAGCAGCCCCAGGGACGACACTGAAGCTTTCTTT | CASSPRDDTEAFF
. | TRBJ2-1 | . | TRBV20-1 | TGCAGTGCTAGTAAAACGGGAGTGGTGGGTATGTACAATGAGCAGTTCTTC | CSASKTGVVGMYNEQFF
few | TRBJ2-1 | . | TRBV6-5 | TGTGCCAGCAGTTACTCGAGTTTCAATGAGCAGTTCTTC | CASSYSSFNEQFF
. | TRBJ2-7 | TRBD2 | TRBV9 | TGTGCCAGCAGCCCCGGGAGGGATATGCACCACGAGCAGTACTTC | CASSPGRDMHHEQYF
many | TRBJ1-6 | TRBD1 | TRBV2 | TGTGCCACTACGGACAGGGTCGAACCCCTCCACTTT | CATTDRVEPLHF
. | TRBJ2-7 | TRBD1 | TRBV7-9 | TGTGCCAGCAGTCGGTGGACAGGGGGCCACCACGAGCAGTACTTC | CASSRWTGGHHEQYF
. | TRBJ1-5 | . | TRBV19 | TGTGCCAGTAGTATATACGGGGGAGCTTCCAACCAGCCCCAGCATTTT | CASSIYGGASNQPQHF
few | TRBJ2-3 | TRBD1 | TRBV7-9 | TGTGCCAGCAGCCTCCTAAGGGGGCTCGACACAGATACGCAGTATTTT | CASSLLRGLDTDTQYF
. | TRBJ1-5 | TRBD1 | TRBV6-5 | TGTGCCAGCAGTTACGACAGGGGGCCACATCAGCCCCAGCATTTT | CASSYDRGPHQPQHF
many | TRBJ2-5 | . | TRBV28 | TGTGCCAGCAGTTTATCAACGGGACCGCAAGAGACCCAGTACTTC | CASSLSTGPQETQYF
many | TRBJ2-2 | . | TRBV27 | TGCGCCAGCAGCTTGAGCACCGGGGAGCTGTTTTTT | CASSLSTGELFF